This entry features one TCR beta chain sequence. These data come from a study of CD8 T cells in Susac syndrome. Per the germline V gene, CDR1 is SGHDN and CDR2 is FVKESK. This CDR3 region has 13 residues. V was clipped by 0 bases and J by 6 bases, with 7 bases between them. Random hexamers were used to reverse transcribe the RNA input (roughly 0.5 to 1 ug). TCR beta CDR3 was amplified by immunoSEQ multiplex PCR. This amplification extended across 54 Vbeta and 13 Jbeta segments. Via MiXCR, TCRdb re-called the immunoSEQ multiplex PCR reads, giving one row per CDR3 protein. This sample has some 190,000 distinct CDR3 sequences; about 95% occur once, and the top ten carry roughly 0.1%.

The rearrangement links TRBV14 to TRBJ2-3; D remains unclear. The sequence came from a human donor in good health. The source material was CD4+ T cells from PBMCs. The CDR3 loop reads CASSQDGLDTQYF. In DNA form, the CDR3 reads TGTGCCAGCAGCCAAGATGGATTGGATACGCAGTATTTT.